This T cell receptor beta chain was retrieved from a study of blood T cell repertoires in COVID-19. Germline CDR1 reads SGHRS; CDR2 reads YFSETQ. Trimming stripped 2 bases from V and 4 bases from J, with 9 bases between. CDR3 length equals 13 residues. Using immunoSEQ multiplex PCR, the repertoire was profiled, and TCRdb retains in-frame clones only, with some absent. The data show approximately 190,000 clones, about 88% seen once. The V call is TRBV5-1, the J call TRBJ1-1; D call uncertain. Sequencing was done on a sample of PBMCs or T cells enriched from blood (not recorded which). This receptor was taken from a woman in her thirties or forties in a cohort exposed to, infected with or recovered from COVID-19 (not recorded which). The CDR3 region has the DNA TGCGCCAGCAGCTTAGGAGGGATCACTGAAGCTTTCTTT. Translating it yields CASSLGGITEAFF.